This T cell receptor (beta chain) was observed in a study of blood T cell repertoires in COVID-19. The wider study: Spain, Italy and the United States supplied samples that represented acute and convalescent COVID-19.

Individuals drawn from some 25 US areas were about 18 to 95 years old. Authors' processing steps: Amplification with reference gene primers provided the estimates of nucleated cell counts. Clones were sequenced by immunoSEQ multiplex PCR, and TCRdb holds only the in-frame ones, with some missing. From that table come the V and J calls and clone size; the DNA was used to work out D and trimming. This sample has 150,000 to 200,000 clones, with roughly three quarters found just once. This sequence originates from a woman aged 50 to 65 with acute COVID-19. The specimen sequenced was PBMCs or T cells enriched from blood (not recorded which).

The CDR3 DNA follows: TGCGCCAGCCGTGGAGGGGATCAGGGGTGGACTTTCTTT. Protein: CASRGGDQGWTFF. The V call is TRBV10-1, the J call TRBJ1-1, with D possibly TRBD1 on 6 matching bases. Germline lookup yields CDR1 WNHNN and CDR2 SYGVQD (reference sequence). The CDR3 totals 13 residues. Trimming removed 8 bases at V and 12 bases at J, with 22 bases between.